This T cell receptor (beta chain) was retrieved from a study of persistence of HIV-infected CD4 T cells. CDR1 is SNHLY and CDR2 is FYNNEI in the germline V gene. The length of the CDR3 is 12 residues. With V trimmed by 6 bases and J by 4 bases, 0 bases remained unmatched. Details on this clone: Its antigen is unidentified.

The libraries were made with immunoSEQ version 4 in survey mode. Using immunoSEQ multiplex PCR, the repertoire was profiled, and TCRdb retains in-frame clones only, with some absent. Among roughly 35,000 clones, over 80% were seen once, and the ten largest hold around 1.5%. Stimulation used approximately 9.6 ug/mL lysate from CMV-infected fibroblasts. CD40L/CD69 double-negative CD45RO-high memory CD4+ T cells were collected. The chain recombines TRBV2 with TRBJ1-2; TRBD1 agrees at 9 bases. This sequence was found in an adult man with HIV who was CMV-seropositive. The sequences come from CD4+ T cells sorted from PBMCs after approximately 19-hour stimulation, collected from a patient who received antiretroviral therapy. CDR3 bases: TGTGCCAGCAGGACAGGGGGCTATGGCTACACCTTC. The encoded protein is CASRTGGYGYTF.